This T cell receptor beta chain was profiled in a study of Ad26.COV2.S vaccination and SARS-CoV-2 variants. Study-level results: Placebo recipients and vaccine recipients were similar in non-spike TCR breadth. Breadth and depth estimates from TCRs may understate total T cell responses.

V shed 6 bases, J shed 9 bases, and the junction held 15 bases outside the gene matches. The germline V gene encodes CDR1 MNHNS and CDR2 SASEGT. The CDR3 consists of 16 residues. Produced via immunoSEQ multiplex PCR; TCRdb's table is partial and in-frame only. The sample lists a few hundred thousand clones; about 90% were seen once. Noted treatment: some 19 received Ad26.COV2.S at low or high dose, single or two shots; about 5 received placebo; per-sample allocation not given. Samples analyzed were those drawn on day 63 after the first vaccine or placebo injection. Aged 18-55 years, donor was enrolled in Boston around 2020. As concerns this clone: Its target is not known.

This TCR was recovered from a person aged 18-60 years who received the Ad26.COV2.S COVID-19 vaccine or a placebo. The chain carries TRBV6-1 and TRBJ2-1; 9 bases map to TRBD2. The specimen comprised peripheral blood, sampled in a trial of Ad26.COV2.S vaccine versus placebo. The CDR3 region is CASREPGLAWSREQFF. The CDR3 DNA follows: TGTGCCAGCAGAGAACCGGGACTAGCTTGGTCCCGTGAGCAGTTCTTC.